A selection of T cell receptor beta chains follows, all from one sample in a study of OX40 agonist ivuxolimab in advanced cancers. Generated by immunoSEQ multiplex PCR, the TCRdb table keeps only in-frame clones and is missing some. The sample shows over 30,000 clones, around 84% of them seen only once. This sample comprised CD4+ or CD8+ T cells sorted from blood, obtained in a trial of the OX40 agonist ivuxolimab. Source of these receptors: an adult with an advanced solid tumor such as melanoma, head and neck, liver or kidney cancer. Both conserved end residues are part of each CDR3. A D gene is named only where the DNA matches it firmly. Expanded clones get a size class; other rows say once, few or many, or leave the size out.

J gene: TRBJ2-1; clone size: once; V gene: TRBV7-3; D gene: .; CDR3 protein: CASSLTGVNEQFF; CDR3 DNA: TGTGCCAGCAGCTTAACGGGGGTCAATGAGCAGTTCTTC
J gene: TRBJ2-7; clone size: .; V gene: TRBV27; D gene: TRBD2; CDR3 protein: CASSLSGGLDEQYF; CDR3 DNA: TGTGCCAGCAGTTTATCGGGGGGGTTGGACGAGCAGTACTTC
J gene: TRBJ2-7; clone size: .; V gene: TRBV25-1; D gene: .; CDR3 protein: CASSPTYEQYF; CDR3 DNA: TGTGCCAGCAGTCCCACCTACGAGCAGTACTTC
J gene: TRBJ2-1; clone size: .; V gene: TRBV27; D gene: .; CDR3 protein: CASSSGTDLFF; CDR3 DNA: TGTGCCAGCAGTTCCGGGACTGATCTGTTCTTC
J gene: TRBJ1-2; clone size: .; V gene: TRBV30; D gene: TRBD1; CDR3 protein: CAWTTPPGTGGNYGYTF; CDR3 DNA: TGTGCCTGGACCACCCCACCTGGGACAGGGGGAAACTATGGCTACACCTTC
J gene: TRBJ1-1; clone size: .; V gene: TRBV20-1; D gene: .; CDR3 protein: CSVQVYTEAFF; CDR3 DNA: TGCAGTGTCCAGGTATACACTGAAGCTTTCTTT
J gene: TRBJ2-7; clone size: .; V gene: TRBV19; D gene: TRBD1; CDR3 protein: CASSLSGTVRNEQYF; CDR3 DNA: TGTGCCAGTAGCCTATCCGGGACAGTTCGCAACGAGCAGTACTTC
J gene: TRBJ2-1; clone size: .; V gene: TRBV4-1; D gene: TRBD2; CDR3 protein: CASSHTRGSGGDEQFF; CDR3 DNA: TGCGCCAGCAGCCACACGCGTGGTAGCGGGGGGGATGAGCAGTTCTTC
J gene: TRBJ2-6; clone size: large; V gene: TRBV27; D gene: .; CDR3 protein: CASSSGRLSGANVLTF; CDR3 DNA: TGTGCCAGCAGTTCGGGACGCTTATCTGGGGCCAACGTCCTGACTTTC
J gene: TRBJ2-1; clone size: few; V gene: TRBV4-1; D gene: .; CDR3 protein: CASSQDGADYNEQFF; CDR3 DNA: TGCGCCAGCAGCCAAGACGGAGCGGACTACAATGAGCAGTTCTTC
J gene: TRBJ1-5; clone size: .; V gene: TRBV2; D gene: .; CDR3 protein: CASSAGDAGNQPQHF; CDR3 DNA: TGTGCCAGCAGTGCTGGGGATGCAGGCAATCAGCCCCAGCATTTT
J gene: TRBJ2-1; clone size: once; V gene: TRBV27; D gene: .; CDR3 protein: CASSSAGYYNEQFF; CDR3 DNA: TGTGCCAGCAGTTCAGCGGGCTATTACAATGAGCAGTTCTTC
J gene: TRBJ2-3; clone size: .; V gene: TRBV28; D gene: TRBD2; CDR3 protein: CASSSASGGFTDTQYF; CDR3 DNA: TGTGCCAGCAGTTCCGCTAGCGGGGGGTTTACAGATACGCAGTATTTT
J gene: TRBJ1-1; clone size: .; V gene: TRBV2; D gene: .; CDR3 protein: CASSEAPGDTEAFF; CDR3 DNA: TGTGCCAGCAGTGAAGCGCCGGGCGACACTGAAGCTTTCTTT
J gene: TRBJ1-2; clone size: .; V gene: TRBV27; D gene: TRBD1; CDR3 protein: CASSSSWDREDYGYTF; CDR3 DNA: TGTGCCAGCAGTTCCTCTTGGGACAGGGAGGACTATGGCTACACCTTC
J gene: TRBJ2-7; clone size: .; V gene: TRBV7-3; D gene: .; CDR3 protein: CASSFSLHHLGYEQYF; CDR3 DNA: TGTGCCAGCAGCTTCTCACTCCACCATTTGGGATACGAGCAGTACTTC
J gene: TRBJ2-7; clone size: .; V gene: TRBV7-9; D gene: TRBD1; CDR3 protein: CASSLTGDAYEQYF; CDR3 DNA: TGTGCCAGCAGCCTAACAGGGGATGCATACGAGCAGTACTTC
J gene: TRBJ2-5; clone size: .; V gene: TRBV13; D gene: TRBD2; CDR3 protein: CASSFSGRLQETQYF; CDR3 DNA: TGTGCCAGCAGCTTTAGCGGGAGATTACAAGAGACCCAGTACTTC
J gene: TRBJ1-4; clone size: .; V gene: TRBV10-1; D gene: .; CDR3 protein: CASSESKDRRDEKLFF; CDR3 DNA: TGCGCCAGCAGTGAGTCAAAAGACAGGAGGGATGAAAAACTGTTTTTT
J gene: TRBJ2-2; clone size: .; V gene: TRBV4-3; D gene: TRBD2; CDR3 protein: CASSQDSVGAGANTGELFF; CDR3 DNA: TGCGCCAGCAGCCAAGATTCGGTAGGGGCGGGAGCGAACACCGGGGAGCTGTTTTTT
J gene: TRBJ2-2; clone size: .; V gene: TRBV27; D gene: TRBD2; CDR3 protein: CASRWTSGTGELFF; CDR3 DNA: TGTGCCAGCAGATGGACTAGCGGGACCGGGGAGCTGTTTTTT
J gene: TRBJ2-7; clone size: .; V gene: TRBV30; D gene: .; CDR3 protein: CAWSSGGYYEQYF; CDR3 DNA: TGTGCCTGGAGTTCAGGGGGGTATTACGAGCAGTACTTC
J gene: TRBJ1-1; clone size: .; V gene: TRBV5-6; D gene: .; CDR3 protein: CASSLGWGDTEAFF; CDR3 DNA: TGTGCCAGCAGCTTGGGGTGGGGAGACACTGAAGCTTTCTTT
J gene: TRBJ2-1; clone size: .; V gene: TRBV9; D gene: .; CDR3 protein: CASSLSPGTGLKEQFF; CDR3 DNA: TGTGCCAGCAGCCTTTCTCCCGGGACTGGACTCAAGGAGCAGTTCTTC
J gene: TRBJ1-3; clone size: .; V gene: TRBV28; D gene: .; CDR3 protein: CASSAAGVAGNTIYF; CDR3 DNA: TGTGCCAGCAGTGCTGCCGGTGTTGCGGGAAACACCATATATTTT
J gene: TRBJ2-7; clone size: .; V gene: TRBV19; D gene: .; CDR3 protein: CASSAGRNVGEQYF; CDR3 DNA: TGTGCCAGTAGTGCCGGGCGGAACGTGGGGGAGCAGTACTTC
J gene: TRBJ1-1; clone size: few; V gene: TRBV6-5; D gene: .; CDR3 protein: CASSPRELYTEAFF; CDR3 DNA: TGTGCCAGCAGTCCCAGAGAGTTGTACACTGAAGCTTTCTTT
J gene: TRBJ2-1; clone size: once; V gene: TRBV7-8; D gene: .; CDR3 protein: CASSPHGFLYNEQFF; CDR3 DNA: TGTGCCAGCAGCCCCCATGGGTTCCTCTACAATGAGCAGTTCTTC
J gene: TRBJ2-7; clone size: once; V gene: TRBV9; D gene: TRBD1; CDR3 protein: CASSTGTGRPYEQYF; CDR3 DNA: TGTGCCAGCAGCACCGGGACAGGGAGGCCCTACGAGCAGTACTTC
J gene: TRBJ2-1; clone size: .; V gene: TRBV28; D gene: .; CDR3 protein: CASSVSRSYNEQFF; CDR3 DNA: TGTGCCAGCAGTGTTAGTCGCTCCTACAATGAGCAGTTCTTC
J gene: TRBJ2-7; clone size: .; V gene: TRBV14; D gene: .; CDR3 protein: CASSHPTGDTSSYEQYF; CDR3 DNA: TGTGCCAGCAGCCACCCCACCGGGGACACGAGCTCCTACGAGCAGTACTTC
J gene: TRBJ2-7; clone size: .; V gene: TRBV5-5; D gene: TRBD1; CDR3 protein: CASSLAPRQGASYEQYF; CDR3 DNA: TGTGCCAGCAGCTTGGCCCCCCGACAGGGCGCTAGCTACGAGCAGTACTTC
J gene: TRBJ1-4; clone size: once; V gene: TRBV14; D gene: TRBD1; CDR3 protein: CASSRETGFHEKLFF; CDR3 DNA: TGTGCCAGCAGCCGGGAGACAGGGTTCCATGAAAAACTGTTTTTT
J gene: TRBJ2-6; clone size: few; V gene: TRBV2; D gene: .; CDR3 protein: CASRQGVSSGANVLTF; CDR3 DNA: TGTGCCAGCAGACAGGGTGTCAGTTCTGGGGCCAACGTCCTGACTTTC
J gene: TRBJ1-1; clone size: .; V gene: TRBV27; D gene: .; CDR3 protein: CASSLGRNTEAFF; CDR3 DNA: TGTGCCAGCAGCTTAGGGAGGAACACTGAAGCTTTCTTT
J gene: TRBJ1-2; clone size: .; V gene: TRBV29-1; D gene: .; CDR3 protein: CSVEDSSYGYTF; CDR3 DNA: TGCAGCGTTGAAGACAGCTCTTATGGCTACACCTTC
J gene: TRBJ2-1; clone size: .; V gene: TRBV4-3; D gene: TRBD1; CDR3 protein: CASSPGQGLNEQFF; CDR3 DNA: TGCGCCAGCAGCCCTGGACAGGGGCTGAATGAGCAGTTCTTC
J gene: TRBJ1-2; clone size: .; V gene: TRBV27; D gene: .; CDR3 protein: CATLGSTYGYTF; CDR3 DNA: TGTGCCACCCTGGGTTCCACCTATGGCTACACCTTC
J gene: TRBJ2-3; clone size: .; V gene: TRBV10-3; D gene: .; CDR3 protein: CAISESPRSLLSVAHTDTQYF; CDR3 DNA: TGTGCCATCAGTGAGTCCCCGCGGTCCCTGTTGTCCGTGGCCCACACAGATACGCAGTATTTT
J gene: TRBJ1-2; clone size: few; V gene: TRBV28; D gene: TRBD1; CDR3 protein: CASSLLFRDRDYGYTF; CDR3 DNA: TGTGCCAGCAGTTTGCTATTTCGGGACAGGGATTATGGCTACACCTTC
J gene: TRBJ2-7; clone size: .; V gene: TRBV9; D gene: TRBD1; CDR3 protein: CASSSGTGTYEQYF; CDR3 DNA: TGTGCCAGCAGCTCCGGGACAGGAACCTACGAGCAGTACTTC
J gene: TRBJ2-3; clone size: .; V gene: TRBV4-3; D gene: .; CDR3 protein: CASSQEPRGSRDTQYF; CDR3 DNA: TGCGCCAGCAGCCAAGAACCTAGAGGGAGTCGAGATACGCAGTATTTT
J gene: TRBJ2-3; clone size: .; V gene: TRBV2; D gene: TRBD2; CDR3 protein: CASSGSSGRADTQYF; CDR3 DNA: TGTGCCAGCAGTGGTTCTAGCGGGAGGGCAGATACGCAGTATTTT
J gene: TRBJ1-1; clone size: medium-sized; V gene: TRBV6-4; D gene: .; CDR3 protein: CASREGGGAFF; CDR3 DNA: TGTGCCAGCAGAGAAGGGGGTGGAGCTTTCTTT
J gene: TRBJ2-3; clone size: .; V gene: TRBV5-8; D gene: TRBD2; CDR3 protein: CTSSWGSGSADTQYF; CDR3 DNA: TGTACCAGCAGCTGGGGCAGCGGGAGTGCGGATACGCAGTATTTT
J gene: TRBJ1-1; clone size: once; V gene: TRBV6-5; D gene: .; CDR3 protein: CASSYSLSGVEAFF; CDR3 DNA: TGTGCCAGCAGTTACTCGCTGTCCGGGGTTGAAGCTTTCTTT
J gene: TRBJ1-1; clone size: .; V gene: TRBV7-3; D gene: TRBD1; CDR3 protein: CASSLQGTGMNTEAFF; CDR3 DNA: TGTGCCAGCAGCTTACAGGGGACAGGGATGAACACTGAAGCTTTCTTT
J gene: TRBJ2-5; clone size: .; V gene: TRBV4-3; D gene: .; CDR3 protein: CASSQGVSVQETQYF; CDR3 DNA: TGCGCCAGCAGCCAAGGTGTGAGTGTACAAGAGACCCAGTACTTC
J gene: TRBJ2-7; clone size: medium-sized; V gene: TRBV27; D gene: TRBD1; CDR3 protein: CASSLTSRDSSYEQYF; CDR3 DNA: TGTGCCAGCAGTTTAACGTCCCGGGACAGCTCCTACGAGCAGTACTTC
J gene: TRBJ2-1; clone size: once; V gene: TRBV7-9; D gene: TRBD1; CDR3 protein: CASSLPGQGANYNEQFF; CDR3 DNA: TGTGCCAGCAGCTTACCTGGACAGGGGGCTAACTACAATGAGCAGTTCTTC
J gene: TRBJ2-1; clone size: once; V gene: TRBV5-4; D gene: .; CDR3 protein: CASSLGQLSSYNEQFF; CDR3 DNA: TGTGCCAGCAGCTTGGGACAGCTCAGCTCCTACAATGAGCAGTTCTTC
J gene: TRBJ1-3; clone size: once; V gene: TRBV19; D gene: .; CDR3 protein: CASSPRRGSSGNTIYF; CDR3 DNA: TGTGCCAGTAGTCCCCGGAGAGGGAGCTCTGGAAACACCATATATTTT